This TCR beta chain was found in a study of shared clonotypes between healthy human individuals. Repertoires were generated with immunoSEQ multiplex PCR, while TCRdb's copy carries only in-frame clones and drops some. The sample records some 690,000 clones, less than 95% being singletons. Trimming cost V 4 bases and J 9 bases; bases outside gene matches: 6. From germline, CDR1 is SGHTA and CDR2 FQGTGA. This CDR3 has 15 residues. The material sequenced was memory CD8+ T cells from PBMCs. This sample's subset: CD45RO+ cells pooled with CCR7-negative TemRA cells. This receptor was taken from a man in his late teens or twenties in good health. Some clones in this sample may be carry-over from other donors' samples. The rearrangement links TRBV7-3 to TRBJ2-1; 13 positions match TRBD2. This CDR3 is CASSWGLAGKGEQFF. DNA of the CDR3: TGTGCCAGCAGCTGGGGACTAGCGGGAAAGGGTGAGCAGTTCTTC.